This TCR beta chain was obtained from a study of lung T cells in sarcoidosis with Löfgren's syndrome. This clonotype is deemed large. Its matching antigen is unknown. Notes on the study in general: Sarcoidosis antigen recognition was only suggested, antigen unidentified. The most expanded V genes in Löfgren's patients were reportedly TRAV12-1 and TRBV2.

V lost 7 bases and J lost 4, with 17 bases in between. The CDR3 is 15 amino acids. Germline V gene sequence: CDR1 MNHNS, CDR2 SASEGT. TCRdb passed the reads through MiXCR, listing each CDR3 protein once. The sample includes some 9,800 distinct CDR3 sequences, 15% to 20% of them seen just once. This clonotype originated in a human donor with sarcoidosis (Löfgren's syndrome or another form), or a control subject (not recorded which). Sequencing was carried out using CD4+ T cells from bronchoalveolar lavage. The chain is built from TRBV6-1 and TRBJ2-4, with TRBD1 as a possible D gene (6 bases). The CDR3 spells CASTPPGQIKNIQYF. The DNA for the CDR3 is TGTGCCAGCACCCCCCCAGGACAGATAAAAAACATTCAGTACTTC.